This T cell receptor beta chain stems from a study of cytomegalovirus exposure and HLA in healthy donors. At the level of the study: Earlier, 117 million unique TCR beta sequences were recovered from about 179 million T cells by an analysis. Broader study findings: Being productive about 87% or about 30% of the time was typical of most TCR beta V segments in an earlier analysis. The study recorded around 160 TCR beta chains that were cytomegalovirus-associated. Through in vitro validation, three CMV-associated chains were shown to be specific for CMV antigens.

A word on this clone: As yet, its antigen is unknown.

Per the germline V gene, CDR1 is SGHAT and CDR2 is FQNNGV. The V segment lost 4 bases and the J segment 10 bases; nucleotides outside the gene matches: 8. This CDR3 has 15 residues. The PCR used 60 Vbeta and 13 Jbeta primers. Generated by immunoSEQ multiplex PCR, the TCRdb table keeps only in-frame clones and is missing some. Among roughly 290,000 clones listed, around nine tenths were seen once. The origin of this receptor is a woman aged 18-30 years in good health and CMV-seronegative. J is TRBJ1-6 and V is TRBV11-2; 9 bases fit TRBD1. The sequencing sample was made of PBMCs. The CDR3 spells CASSSSQGAGSPLHF. CDR3 DNA: TGTGCCAGCAGCTCGTCACAGGGGGCAGGATCACCCCTCCACTTT.